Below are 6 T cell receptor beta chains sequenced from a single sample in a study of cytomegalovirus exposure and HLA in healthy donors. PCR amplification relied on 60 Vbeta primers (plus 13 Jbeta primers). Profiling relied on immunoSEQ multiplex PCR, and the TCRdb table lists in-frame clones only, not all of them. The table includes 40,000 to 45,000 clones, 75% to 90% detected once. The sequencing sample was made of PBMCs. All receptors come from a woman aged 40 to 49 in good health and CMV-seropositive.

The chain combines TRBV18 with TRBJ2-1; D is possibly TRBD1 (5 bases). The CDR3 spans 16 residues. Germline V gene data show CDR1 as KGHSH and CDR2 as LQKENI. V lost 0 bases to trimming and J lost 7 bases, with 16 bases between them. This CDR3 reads CASSPPGRVGPNEQFF. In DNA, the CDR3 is TGTGCCAGCTCACCACCGGGCAGGGTTGGACCGAATGAGCAGTTCTTC.

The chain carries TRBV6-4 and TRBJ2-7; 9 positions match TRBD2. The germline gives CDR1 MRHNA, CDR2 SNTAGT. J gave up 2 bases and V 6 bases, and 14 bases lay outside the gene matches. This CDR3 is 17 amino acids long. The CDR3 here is CASSAQTGTSMTYEQYF. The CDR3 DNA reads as TGTGCCAGCAGCGCACAGACCGGGACTAGCATGACCTACGAGCAGTACTTC.

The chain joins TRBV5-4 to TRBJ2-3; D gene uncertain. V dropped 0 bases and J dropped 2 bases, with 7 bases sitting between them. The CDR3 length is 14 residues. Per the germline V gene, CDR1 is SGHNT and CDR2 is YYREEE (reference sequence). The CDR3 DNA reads TGTGCCAGCAGCTTGGGGTCCTACACAGATACGCAGTATTTT. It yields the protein CASSLGSYTDTQYF.

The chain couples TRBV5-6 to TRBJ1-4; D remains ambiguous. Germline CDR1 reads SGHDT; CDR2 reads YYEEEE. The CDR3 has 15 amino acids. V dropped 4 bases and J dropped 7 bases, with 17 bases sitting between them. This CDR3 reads CASSVTQTGGEKLFF. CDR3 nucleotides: TGTGCCAGCAGCGTGACTCAAACCGGAGGTGAAAAACTGTTTTTT.

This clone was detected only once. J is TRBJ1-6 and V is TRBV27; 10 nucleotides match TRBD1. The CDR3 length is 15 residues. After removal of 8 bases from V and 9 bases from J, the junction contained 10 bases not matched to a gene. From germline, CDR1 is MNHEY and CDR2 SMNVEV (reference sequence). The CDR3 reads CASWNRTGGISPLHF. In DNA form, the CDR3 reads TGTGCCAGCTGGAACCGGACAGGGGGGATTTCACCCCTCCACTTT.

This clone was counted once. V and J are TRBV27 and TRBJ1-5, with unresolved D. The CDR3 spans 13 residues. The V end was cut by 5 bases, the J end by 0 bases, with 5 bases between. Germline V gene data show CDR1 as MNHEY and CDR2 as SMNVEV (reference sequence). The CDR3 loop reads CASSPYSNQPQHF. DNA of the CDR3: TGTGCCAGCAGTCCCTATAGCAATCAGCCCCAGCATTTT.